This paragraph reports one T cell receptor beta chain. Its antigen is undetermined. The data belong to a study of T-cell reconstitution after alpha-beta-depleted transplantation in children. Findings of the study overall: Reportedly, alpha-beta T cells present about two months post-transplant originated from several hundred expanded clones of graft origin. At day 60, the high TCRbeta diversity found in some patients originated from recipient T cells and thymic progenitors that had survived. Fresh T-cell production supplied most of the T-cell counts and diversity seen one year after transplant.

TCRbeta library construction was performed incorporating unique molecular identifiers. Each CDR3 protein is one row after TCRdb ran MiXCR on the PCR reads. This table holds hundreds of thousands of distinct CDR3 sequences, roughly 25% found once. The CDR3 has 12 amino acids. The germline V and J ends were trimmed by 1 base and 2 bases, with 6 bases remaining between them. CDR1 is DFQATT, CDR2 SNEGSKA, per germline (reference sequence). This material consisted of PBMCs, mostly from graft donor cells, taken 360 days after TCRalphabeta/CD19-depleted stem cell transplant. The clonotype originates from a female patient aged 2-10 years who had a stem cell transplant for congenital amegakaryocytic thrombocytopenia, so the T cells may come from the graft donor. This chain links TRBV20-1 with TRBJ2-7; the D is unclear. The CDR3 region has the DNA TGCAGTGCTAGAGTCCGTGCCTACGAGCAGTACTTC. The encoded protein is CSARVRAYEQYF.